Shown below are 16 T cell receptor beta chains from a single sample sequenced in a study of T cells in Graves' hyperthyroidism and ophthalmopathy. RNA transcripts yielded amplified TCR beta CDR3 regions. The HTBI set primed first-round TCR CDR3 RT-PCR. TCRdb reanalysed the multiplex PCR reads using MiXCR and keeps one entry per CDR3 protein. Of roughly 720,000 distinct CDR3 sequences in the sample, approximately 15% are singletons; the top ten hold roughly 16%. The source material was blood. The receptors here all came from a man between 45 and 60 years old with Graves' hyperthyroidism.

The CDR3 reads CSARNGGGIKNIQYF. CDR3 in DNA: TGCAGTGCTAGAAACGGGGGGGGGATTAAAAACATTCAGTACTTC. The V gene is TRBV20-1, the J gene TRBJ2-4; 8 positions agree with TRBD2. Germline CDR1 and CDR2: DFQATT and SNEGSKA (reference sequence). The CDR3 runs to 15 residues. V was pared by 2 bases and J by 4 bases, with 7 bases of the junction left unmatched.

This clonotype has at least ten counts. This chain links TRBV28 with TRBJ2-1; D unclear. Germline-derived CDR1 and CDR2 are MDHEN and SYDVKM. With 4 bases removed from V and 8 bases from J, the gap between germline ends came to 12 bases. CDR3 length: 13 amino acids. CDR3 residues: CASSSRESDEQFF. CDR3 sequence (DNA): TGTGCCAGCAGTTCAAGGGAAAGCGATGAGCAGTTCTTC.

This clonotype was recorded at least ten times. The chain recombines TRBV10-3 with TRBJ1-5, with D unresolved. V lost 8 bases to trimming and J lost 3 bases, with 11 bases between them. This CDR3 has 13 amino acids. Germline CDR1 ENHRY, CDR2 SYGVKD. CDR3 sequence (DNA): TGTGCCATCGGGCCTAACGACAATCAGCCCCAGCATTTT. Amino acids: CAIGPNDNQPQHF.

This clonotype was counted many times. The chain recombines TRBV7-2 with TRBJ2-2; 7 bases match TRBD2. This CDR3 has 13 amino acids. Germline V gene lookup returns CDR1 SGHTA and CDR2 FQGNSA. Unmatched junction bases numbered 2, after V lost 9 bases and J lost 1 base. The CDR3 coding sequence is TGTGCCAGGAAGCGGGAGAACACCGGGGAGCTGTTTTTT. It yields the protein CARKRENTGELFF.

As regards this clonotype: In this CDR3 the conserved last residue, phenylalanine or tryptophan, is missing, so a read error is likely. The DNA is left out, because the CDR3 cannot be placed on it with certainty; the CDR3 is given as TCRdb lists it. This chain uses TRBV11-2 with TRBJ1-1. 14 amino acids form the CDR3, both terminal residues included. Germline V lookup: CDR1 SGHAT, CDR2 FQNNGV. This CDR3 reads CASSLSLMNTEGFV.

This rearrangement joins TRBV29-1 to TRBJ2-1; 8 nucleotides match TRBD1. Germline CDR1 is SQVTM and CDR2 is ANQGSEA. V lost 7 bases and J lost 0; bases outside the gene matches: 8. This CDR3 is built from 15 residues. The CDR3, as DNA: TGCAGCGCTTGGGACAGGCAAAGCTCCTACAATGAGCAGTTCTTC. Encoded protein: CSAWDRQSSYNEQFF.

The chain couples TRBV4-1 to TRBJ2-1, with 10 bases fitting TRBD2. The junction had 4 bases not matched to a gene; V was cut back by 2 bases and J by 3 bases. CDR1 and CDR2 from the germline V gene are MGHRA and YSYEKL. CDR3 length: 16 amino acids. The CDR3 DNA reads TGCGCCAGCAGCCAATCTAGCGGGAGATACTACAATGAGCAGTTCTTC. This encodes CASSQSSGRYYNEQFF.

This clonotype was counted at least ten times. The chain combines TRBV7-2 with TRBJ2-2; possibly TRBD1 for D (5 bases). This CDR3 contains 14 residues. The V gene lost 1 base and the J gene lost 7 bases, with 10 bases spanning the gap. Germline V gene lookup returns CDR1 SGHTA and CDR2 FQGNSA. The CDR3 spells CASSLGTLFGELFF. Written as DNA, the CDR3 is TGTGCCAGCAGCTTAGGGACACTCTTCGGGGAGCTGTTTTTT.

This clonotype showed up many times. V usage is TRBV5-1 and J usage is TRBJ2-3; 11 nucleotides align to TRBD2. CDR3 length equals 17 residues. Germline CDR1 is SGHRS and CDR2 is YFSETQ. V lost 2 bases and J lost 5; bases outside the gene matches: 10. The CDR3 here is CASSFNVLAGAVDTQYF. CDR3 sequence (DNA): TGCGCCAGCAGCTTCAACGTACTAGCGGGGGCGGTAGATACGCAGTATTTT.

Note on this clonotype: At one end, the junction sequence differs from germline, possibly due to a read error. V is TRBV6-5 and J is TRBJ1-1; D is ambiguous. CDR3 length: 14 amino acids. Germline V gene sequence: CDR1 MNHEY, CDR2 SVGAGI. The CDR3 here is CASSYKGVKTEAFF. The CDR3 coding sequence is TGTGCCAGCAGTTACAAGGGAGTGAAGACTGAAGCTTTCTTT.

This clonotype was seen at least ten times. The V call is TRBV18, the J call TRBJ1-1, with D perhaps TRBD1 (5 bases). Trimming removed 4 bases from V and 2 bases from J, with 14 bases in between. There are 15 residues in the CDR3. Germline CDR1 KGHSH, CDR2 LQKENI. The DNA of the CDR3 is TGTGCCAGCTCACAAGACAGTCCCCGCAACACTGAAGCTTTCTTT. Amino acid sequence: CASSQDSPRNTEAFF. The whole variable domain, remainder taken from reference TRBV18 and TRBJ1-1, is NAGVMQNPRHLVRRRGQEARLRCSPMKGHSHVYWYRQLPEEGLKFMVYLQKENIIDESGMPKERFSAEFPKEGPSILRIQQVVRGDSAAYFCASSQDSPRNTEAFFGQGTRLTVV.

The table lists this clonotype with many counts. The chain links TRBV28 to TRBJ2-1; 8 bases are shared with TRBD1. The V segment lost 2 bases and the J segment 7 bases; nucleotides outside the gene matches: 10. CDR1 and CDR2 (germline): MDHEN, SYDVKM. CDR3 length: 16 residues. In DNA form, the CDR3 reads TGTGCCAGCAGTTTAGTAATCGAGACAGGGGTGAATGAGCAGTTCTTC. It encodes CASSLVIETGVNEQFF.

With regard to this clonotype: At one end the junction does not follow the germline gene, possibly because of a read error. This sequence joins TRBV28 and TRBJ2-2; D is ambiguous. The germline V gene encodes CDR1 MDHEN and CDR2 SYDVKM. The CDR3 runs 13 residues. The CDR3 here is CASSPRNTRELFF. In DNA, the CDR3 is TGTGCCAGCAGTCCCCGGAACACCAGGGAGCTGTTTTTT.

This clonotype was seen ten or more times. The CDR3 loop is CASSPTGTGIYNEQFF. The CDR3 DNA follows: TGTGCCAGCAGTCCAACCGGGACAGGGATCTACAATGAGCAGTTCTTC. The chain carries TRBV28 and TRBJ2-1; 9 bases align to TRBD1. The V gene end was trimmed by 5 bases and the J gene end by 3 bases; junction bases not matched to a gene: 8. Per germline, CDR1 MDHEN and CDR2 SYDVKM. The CDR3 runs to 16 residues.

This clonotype was observed at least ten times. The J gene is TRBJ2-5, the V gene TRBV30; D tentatively fits TRBD1 or TRBD2 (5 bases each). This CDR3 has 15 amino acids. V was clipped by 1 base and J by 0 bases, with 12 bases between them. Germline CDR1 and CDR2: GTSNPN and SVGIG (reference sequence). CDR3 sequence (DNA): TGTGCCTGGAGTGAAATGGGACCATACCAAGAGACCCAGTACTTC. Amino acid sequence: CAWSEMGPYQETQYF.

Regarding this clonotype: A much larger clone lies a single base off, so this may be a read error. The V call is TRBV2, the J call TRBJ1-2; the D is unclear. Trimming took off 6 bases at V and 9 bases at J, with 11 bases between the two ends. Germline V lookup: CDR1 SNHLY, CDR2 FYNNEI. CDR3 length: 11 residues. The CDR3 sequence: CASRYNNSYTF. CDR3 in DNA: TGTGCCAGCAGATATAATAATAGCTACACCTTC.